A single sample gave rise to the 23 T cell receptor beta chains below, sequenced in a study of vaccination and CD4 T cells after COVID-19. The antigens for these receptors are not known. The assay that was used to sequence DNA from cultured CD4+ T cells was the Oncomine TCR Beta short-read assay. TCRdb used MiXCR to reprocess the PCR reads, holding one entry per CDR3 protein. This table has under 20,000 distinct CDR3 sequences, over 55% appearing once. Treatment here: roughly ten-day PBMC culture with coronavirus spike peptide pools or control peptides (ViraFEST assay). The material sequenced was CD4+ T cells from blood, cultured in vitro. Every receptor here comes from a human donor who had recovered from COVID-19.

The chain couples TRBV20-1 to TRBJ2-3; maybe TRBD2 (5 bases). The V and J ends lost 0 bases and 2 bases respectively, with 9 bases between them. The CDR3 is 14 residues long. Germline assignment: CDR1 DFQATT and CDR2 SNEGSKA (reference sequence). CDR3 loop: CSARDNDYTDTQYF. CDR3 nucleotides: TGCAGTGCTAGAGATAATGACTACACAGATACGCAGTATTTT.

The J gene is TRBJ2-7, the V gene TRBV30; 9 nucleotides match TRBD2. In germline, CDR1 is GTSNPN, CDR2 SVGIG (reference sequence). V gave up 5 bases and J gave up 7 bases; unmatched junction bases: 9. This CDR3 has 13 amino acids. CDR3 region: CAWGREGLWEQYF. CDR3 DNA sequence: TGTGCCTGGGGGCGGGAGGGCCTGTGGGAGCAGTACTTC. Together with reference TRBV30 and TRBJ2-7, the CDR3 gives the full variable domain: SQTIHQWPATLVQPVGSPLSLECTVEGTSNPNLYWYRQAAGRGLQLLFYSVGIGQISSEVPQNLSASRPQDRQFILSSKKLLLSDSGFYLCAWGREGLWEQYFGPGTRLTVT.

The chain links TRBV7-2 to TRBJ1-3, with D hard to call. Germline CDR1 reads SGHTA; CDR2 reads FQGNSA. V lost 1 base and J lost 3, with 10 bases in between. The CDR3 totals 15 residues. Here the CDR3 DNA reads TGTGCCAGCAGCTTAGGGGGATCAGGTGGAAACACCATATATTTT. This gives the protein CASSLGGSGGNTIYF.

This clonotype turned up a few times. This chain connects TRBV19 to TRBJ2-1; 8 nucleotides match TRBD2. The J call may be faulty, since TRBJ2-7 better matches the DNA end. Germline CDR1 LNHDA, CDR2 SQIVND (reference sequence). This CDR3 spans 15 amino acids. The CDR3 DNA reads as TGTGCCAGTAGTTCCAGCGCGGGGGGCCCCTGGGAGCAGTACTTC. It translates to CASSSSAGGPWEQYF.

The chain employs TRBV7-2 and TRBJ1-5; 8 bases fit TRBD1. The V gene end was trimmed by 5 bases and the J gene end by 3 bases; junction bases not matched to a gene: 9. Per the germline V gene, CDR1 is SGHTA and CDR2 is FQGNSA. There are 16 residues in the CDR3. The CDR3 nucleotides read TGTGCCAGCAGCCCCCTCGGGACAGGCTTCAATCAGCCCCAGCATTTT. It translates to CASSPLGTGFNQPQHF.

This clonotype was detected a few times. The chain is built from TRBV2 and TRBJ1-5, with 8 bases that match TRBD1. The V gene end was trimmed by 6 bases and the J gene end by 6 bases; junction bases not matched to a gene: 10. Germline V gene lookup returns CDR1 SNHLY and CDR2 FYNNEI. The CDR3 totals 15 residues. CDR3 sequence (DNA): TGTGCCAGCAGGTCTCAGGGGGCGCGCAGTCAGCCCCAGCATTTT. Translation: CASRSQGARSQPQHF.

The chain couples TRBV23-1 to TRBJ1-6, with D possibly TRBD1 on 6 matching bases. TRBV23-1 belongs to the ORF category, with a function that is uncertain. With 3 bases removed from V and 0 bases from J, the gap between germline ends came to 12 bases. This CDR3 has 17 residues. CDR3 sequence (DNA): TGCGCCAGCAGTCAGGCCGGACAGAGCTCCTATAATTCACCCCTCCACTTT. The encoded protein is CASSQAGQSSYNSPLHF.

This clonotype was counted between two and nine times. This sequence joins TRBV15 and TRBJ2-7, with 12 bases lining up with TRBD2. The V segment lost 5 bases and the J segment 2 bases; nucleotides outside the gene matches: 1. The CDR3 runs to 14 residues. Germline V gives CDR1 LNHNV, CDR2 YYDKDF (reference sequence). The CDR3 protein is CATSRTSGAYEQYF. The CDR3 nucleotides are TGTGCCACCAGCCGGACTAGCGGGGCCTACGAGCAGTACTTC.

CDR3 region: CASSLHLEAFF. CDR3 DNA: TGTGCCAGCAGCTTACACCTTGAAGCTTTCTTT. The V and J genes are TRBV7-2 and TRBJ1-1; D ambiguous. The CDR3 is made up of 11 amino acids. Germline lookup yields CDR1 SGHTA and CDR2 FQGNSA. Trimming cost V 2 bases and J 7 bases, with 5 bases left between them.

The chain recombines TRBV6-5 with TRBJ2-3; 8 nucleotides align to TRBD1. The CDR3 runs 17 residues. With 2 bases clipped from V and 0 bases from J, the junction kept 7 bases outside the gene matches. Germline CDR1 and CDR2: MNHEY and SVGAGI. CDR3 sequence reads: CASSYRTGTVSTDTQYF. The CDR3 DNA is TGTGCCAGCAGTTACCGGACAGGGACAGTGAGCACAGATACGCAGTATTTT.

The chain is built from TRBV12-3 or TRBV12-4 and TRBJ1-1, with TRBD1 matching over 9 bases. The CDR3 spans 14 residues. Trimming cost V 7 bases and J 2 bases; bases outside gene matches: 5. CDR3 sequence reads: CASTPDRGNTEAFF. The CDR3 DNA follows: TGTGCCAGCACCCCGGACAGGGGAAACACTGAAGCTTTCTTT.

The chain employs TRBV6-1 and TRBJ1-3; 8 bases agree with TRBD1. The CDR3 has 14 residues. V lost 8 bases to trimming and J lost 4 bases; unmatched junction nucleotides: 7. Germline CDR1 reads MNHNS; CDR2 reads SASEGT. The CDR3 reads CASGNRGKGNTIYF. CDR3 DNA: TGTGCCAGCGGGAACAGGGGGAAAGGAAACACCATATATTTT.

This chain uses TRBV6-2 or TRBV6-3 with TRBJ1-1; D is uncertain. The germline V gene encodes CDR1 MNHEY and CDR2 SVGEGT. With 8 bases removed from V and 8 bases from J, the gap between germline ends came to 15 bases. CDR3 size: 12 residues. Written as DNA, the CDR3 is TGTGCCAGCTCTACAAGAGGGAGGGAAGCTTTCTTT. This gives the protein CASSTRGREAFF.

J is TRBJ1-5 and V is TRBV27; a possible D gene is TRBD1 (5 bases). The CDR3 runs 11 residues. CDR1 MNHEY and CDR2 SMNVEV come from the germline V gene (reference sequence). V lost 4 bases and J lost 13, with 11 bases in between. The CDR3 sequence: CASSWGGVQHF. DNA of the CDR3: TGTGCCAGCAGTTGGGGAGGGGTACAGCATTTT.

The chain recombines TRBV19 with TRBJ2-3, with D unresolved. Between the trimmed V and J ends, which lost 9 bases and 0 bases, there was a span of 13 bases. The CDR3 has 14 residues. Germline assignment: CDR1 LNHDA and CDR2 SQIVND (reference sequence). The CDR3 coding sequence is TGTGCCAGCCGCCTATCTTTTAGCACAGATACGCAGTATTTT. It yields the protein CASRLSFSTDTQYF. Drawing the rest from reference TRBV19 and TRBJ2-3, the complete variable domain is DGGITQSPKYLFRKEGQNVTLSCEQNLNHDAMYWYRQDPGQGLRLIYYSQIVNDFQKGDIAEGYSVSREKKESFPLTVTSAQKNPTAFYLCASRLSFSTDTQYFGPGTRLTVL.

This rearrangement joins TRBV5-1 to TRBJ2-2; 7 bases line up with TRBD1. The CDR3 runs to 16 residues. V was clipped by 4 bases and J by 1 base; unmatched bases: 7. Germline assignment: CDR1 SGHRS and CDR2 YFSETQ. This CDR3 is CASSTRQGLNTGELFF. The DNA for the CDR3 is TGCGCCAGCAGCACACGACAGGGATTGAACACCGGGGAGCTGTTTTTT.

The CDR3 sequence is CSASWTGHNSPLHF. The CDR3 DNA reads as TGCAGTGCTAGTTGGACAGGACATAATTCACCCCTCCACTTT. The chain combines TRBV20-1 with TRBJ1-6, with TRBD1 matching 7 bases. The CDR3 is made up of 14 amino acids. With 3 bases clipped from V and 5 bases from J, the junction kept 4 bases outside the gene matches. The germline CDR1 and CDR2 sequences are DFQATT and SNEGSKA (reference sequence).

This clonotype was counted a few times. The genes are TRBV2 and TRBJ2-3; D gene ambiguous. This CDR3 region has 12 residues. Trimming pared 5 bases from V and 0 bases from J, leaving 3 bases between. In germline, CDR1 is SNHLY, CDR2 FYNNEI. CDR3 in DNA: TGTGCCAGCAGTCCTAGCACAGATACGCAGTATTTT. Protein: CASSPSTDTQYF.

V and J are TRBV29-1 and TRBJ2-5, with 15 bases fitting TRBD2. The germline CDR1 and CDR2 sequences are SQVTM and ANQGSEA. This CDR3 is built from 16 residues. With V trimmed by 6 bases and J by 5 bases, 10 bases remained unmatched. Here the CDR3 DNA reads TGCAGCGTGTCCGGGACTAGCGGGAGGCTCTCCGAGACCCAGTACTTC. It is translated as CSVSGTSGRLSETQYF. The whole variable domain, filled in from reference TRBV29-1 and TRBJ2-5, reads SAVISQKPSRDICQRGTSLTIQCQVDSQVTMMFWYRQQPGQSLTLIATANQGSEATYESGFVIDKFPISRPNLTFSTLTVSNMSPEDSSIYLCSVSGTSGRLSETQYFGPGTRLLVL.

V is TRBV11-2 and J is TRBJ2-7; weak D call: TRBD1 (6 bases). The CDR3 loop spans 14 amino acids. Trimming cost V 4 bases and J 5 bases, with 15 bases left between them. The germline V gene encodes CDR1 SGHAT and CDR2 FQNNGV. This CDR3 reads CASSWTTGGHEQYF. The CDR3 bases are TGTGCCAGCAGCTGGACGACAGGTGGGCACGAGCAGTACTTC. Drawing the rest from reference TRBV11-2 and TRBJ2-7, the complete variable domain is EAGVAQSPRYKIIEKRQSVAFWCNPISGHATLYWYQQILGQGPKLLIQFQNNGVVDDSQLPKDRFSAERLKGVDSTLKIQPAKLEDSAVYLCASSWTTGGHEQYFGPGTRLTVT.

In its sample, this clonotype was seen a few times. The chain joins TRBV21-1 to TRBJ1-2. TRBV21-1 corresponds to a pseudogene. There are 15 residues in the CDR3. CDR3 loop: CASSTSGPFNYGYTF. The CDR3, as DNA: TGTGCCAGCAGCACCTCTGGGCCCTTCAACTATGGCTACACCTTC.

The chain combines TRBV7-2 with TRBJ2-3; 7 bases map to TRBD2. Germline CDR1 SGHTA, CDR2 FQGNSA. Losses at the gene ends were 1 base for V and 1 base for J; bases not matched to a gene: 5. This CDR3 is 16 amino acids long. CDR3 coding DNA: TGTGCCAGCAGCTTAGGGAGCGGGGCCGGCACAGATACGCAGTATTTT. Residues: CASSLGSGAGTDTQYF.

The rearrangement joins TRBV7-2 to TRBJ1-2, with TRBD1 as a possible D gene (6 bases). V shed 1 base and J shed 8 bases, with 11 bases lying between them. Germline-derived CDR1 and CDR2 are SGHTA and FQGNSA. The length of the CDR3 is 13 residues. The CDR3: CASSLETGSGYTF. CDR3 coding DNA: TGTGCCAGCAGCTTAGAAACAGGGTCCGGCTACACCTTC.